This record looks at one TCR beta chain sequence and its context. Its antigen is not yet known. The junction does not match germline at one end; this may be a read error. The cohort consisted of 600 to 700 healthy bone marrow donors. Cohort members were all nominally healthy when sampled, although unrecorded immune exposures were likely present. The donor tested CMV seronegative and was one of the 352 seronegative cohort members. Each donor provided a peripheral blood sample, and peripheral blood mononuclear cells were used for TCR beta sequencing. The Qiagen DNeasy Blood Extraction Kit was used to extract genomic DNA from the blood cell samples. This sample was taken from a study of cytomegalovirus exposure and HLA in healthy donors (dated by TCRdb to the late 2010s). For the wider study: In an earlier analysis of 450 to 750 of the donors, 276 Gb of sequence data and 90 million to 130 million unique TCR beta sequences from 150 million to 200 million T cells were reported. Roughly 300 gigabases of sequencing data and around 85 million unique TCR sequences made up an early release that covered approximately 650 HLA-typed donors. Of the 350 to 400 genotyped donors, around 81% fell in the genetic ancestry cluster associated with self-reported Caucasian donors. The study aimed to test whether cataloging public T cell receptors could reveal signatures of past pathogen exposure. The study used immunosequencing to profile the T cell repertoires of approximately 650 subjects and linked those repertoires to cytomegalovirus serostatus. A separate validation cohort of 100 to 150 different subjects was used in addition to the approximately 640-subject first cohort. To predict cytomegalovirus infection status, the study combined high-throughput TCR immunosequencing, statistical association of individual TCRs with disease status, and machine learning. A later analysis re-analyzed previously published TCR beta repertoires from 666 donors and added high-resolution HLA genotyping to study TCR occurrence patterns. In the later analysis, no new phenotypic data were used to find candidate immune exposures; instead, reliance was placed on TCR beta sequences and their occurrence across donors. In an earlier analysis of about 590 of the donors, high-throughput TCR beta sequencing was used to judge whether each TCR beta V gene segment behaved as functional or pseudogenic. Alongside the repertoire data, information on donor age, sex, ethnicity and CMV serostatus was compiled. In a later genetic analysis, genome-wide SNP genotypes for about 55% of the 666 donors were used, and that subset was treated as a discovery cohort. All discovery cohort repertoires had been generated using a single sequencing platform. Class I and class II HLA loci were covered by the typing at four-digit resolution. Typing coverage differed by locus: A, B, C, DRB1 and DQB1 were typed in roughly 620-630 donors, DQA1 in about 510, DPA1 in around 600, and DPB1 in approximately 450. Five DR-DQ haplotypes were handled as single units for association and clustering, since linkage in the cohort was strong. Across about 370 genotyped donors of the cohort, an average of about 250,000 unique TCR beta nucleotide sequences per donor were sequenced, and approximately 17% of those sequences were non-productive. Broader findings and caveats from the paper: A cluster of highly shared sequence variants was judged likely to be a technical artifact of the sequencing pipeline. According to a later analysis, TCR association rates differed among HLA loci, with DRB1 alleles showing the most associated TCRs and HLA-C alleles showing the fewest. Presence/absence analyses assumed roughly uniform sequencing depth across donors, an assumption that may not hold. A later analysis reported that several top co-occurrence clusters appeared linked to parvovirus B19, influenza, CMV and Epstein-Barr virus. HLA typing was unavailable for some donors at each locus, so association tests used only the typed subset. A further reported finding was that TCR beta sequences accurately predicted the HLA-A and HLA-B alleles for most subjects in the first cohort. In the study, 164 TCR beta chains were listed as associated with cytomegalovirus. A later analysis found that most CMV-associated TCR beta chains appeared HLA-restricted, with HLA associations seemingly driven largely by CMV exposure. Specific HLA alleles were associated with around 18,000 TCR beta sequences at a false discovery rate of 0.05 in a later analysis. In a later analysis, HLA-associated TCR beta chains were found to be more clonally expanded and to have lower generation probabilities than equally common non-associated chains. A later genetic analysis reported fewer N-insertions in productive TCRs among donors in an Asian-associated ancestry cluster than the approximately 700-donor mean. In both the original and validation cohorts, the classifier was reported to diagnose cytomegalovirus status with high specificity and sensitivity. Strong co-occurrence of HLA alleles, especially DR and DQ, made assigning TCR associations to individual alleles difficult. Correlated functional status among segregating V segments might reflect linkage disequilibrium, but an unknown experimental factor could not be ruled out. Most TCR sequences were seen in very few donors, while some public TCRs were found in many individuals. Broadly in line with IMGT annotations, most TCR beta V segments showed up in productive rearrangements about 87% or about 30% of the time in an earlier analysis of 450 to 600 of the donors. Immune exposure information for the cohort was limited to CMV serostatus. In a later genetic analysis, a missense DCLRE1C variant was associated with V-gene and J-gene trimming of TCR beta chains, and the association was replicated in an independent cohort. This cohort had only TCR beta chains sequenced, and the lack of alpha or paired-chain data limited which features could be detected. According to the authors, the approach could potentially be generalized to other disease states and immunological phenotypes. Because counts were too low, 15 or so rarely observed V segments, including chromosome 9 orphons, were excluded from the earlier analysis of around 640 of the donors. Three of the identified cytomegalovirus-associated TCR beta chains were confirmed in vitro to be specific for cytomegalovirus antigens.

Libraries were prepared through the immunoSEQ multiplex PCR assay. For the multiplex PCR, a mixture combining 60 forward primers for TCR Vbeta segments and 13 reverse primers for TCR Jbeta segments was used. The CDR3 region of rearranged TCR beta genes was amplified from genomic DNA by a multiplex PCR assay. The Illumina HiSeq System was used to sequence the amplified TCR beta libraries as 87-base-pair reads. The authors' analysis ran thus. In a later analysis, 70 million to 95 million unique TCR beta chains were counted across the approximately 670 repertoires, and roughly 11 million of these chains were shared by at least two donors. To remove PCR and sequencing errors, raw reads were error-corrected and collapsed into unique sequences using a nearest-neighbor algorithm that merged closely related sequences. To assign V, D and J gene segments, CDR3 sequences were aligned to IMGT reference sequences. Each retained sequence needed at least a six-nucleotide match to both a V gene segment and a J gene segment. A rearrangement was called productive if the CDR3 had no stop codons and remained in frame with V and J, and every other rearrangement was called non-productive. CDR3 was defined by IMGT convention, running from the second conserved V-encoded cysteine to the conserved J-encoded phenylalanine. The earlier analysis of 587 of the donors excluded any sequence lacking an unambiguous match to a single V gene segment. An earlier analysis of several hundred of the donors called V segments functional above 56.7% productive rearrangements and segregating when the between-donor standard deviation exceeded 5%. A statistical classification framework was developed to diagnose cytomegalovirus status using the catalog of TCR beta chain sequences. A later analysis assigned V and J genes by comparing TCR nucleotide sequences with IMGT/GENE-DB human TR gene sequences. The TCRdist pipeline was used in a later analysis to assign CDR3 sequences and most-parsimonious VDJ recombination scenarios. In a later analysis, each TCR beta chain was defined by its CDR3 amino acid sequence together with its V-gene family, and reads without a unique V-gene family were excluded. To address suspected cross-contamination and a sequencing artifact, a later analysis removed around 600 highly shared, low-generation-probability nucleotide sequences. A later analysis calculated a clonal expansion index for each public chain from normalized within-repertoire ranks of inferred template counts. In a later analysis, generation probabilities were computed using a VDJ recombination model fitted to out-of-frame rearrangements, and the results were checked against IGoR. A later analysis scored TCR-TCR, TCR-HLA and TCR-CMV co-occurrence with hypergeometric tests, applying a repertoire-size bias correction to TCR pairs. In a later analysis, false discovery rates were estimated by permuting HLA or CMV assignments 20 times. In a later analysis, co-occurring TCRs were grouped using DBSCAN, with TCRdist sequence similarity added in when clustering inside HLA-allele-positive subsets. Co-occurrence clustering excluded repertoires with fewer than 30,000 or more than 120,000 public chains, plus five with anomalous nucleotide sharing. Sourced from immuneACCESS, this table was stored by TCRdb with only in-frame sequences that have V and J called. A share of the clones is absent; for the studies checked, an unresolved V gene accounts for under half, and the remainder has no known explanation. V, J and clone size derive from that table, while D and trimming were established from the DNA sequence. Present in this sample are around 91,000 clones, around 64% of which were seen just once. 3% to 3.5% of the sample goes to the ten largest clones.

The sequencing sample was made of PBMCs. This sequence was found in a man in his 60s in good health and CMV-seronegative.

The DNA sequence is given as TGCGCCAGCCTTACTAGCGGGGGGAACATCGGGGAGCTGTTTTTT. Its protein product is CASLTSGGNIGELFF. The chain is made from TRBV10-2 and TRBJ2-2, and 12 junctional nucleotides match TRBD2. The CDR1 and CDR2 encoded by the germline V gene are WSHSY and SAAADI. The CDR3 covers 15 residues, taking in both the cysteine and the phenylalanine. Only CDR3 DNA remains: 45 bases, in frame from the first base.